This paragraph reports one T cell receptor (beta chain). The clone's antigen remains unknown. No quality values exist for individual bases; no much larger clone is one base distant. The data were obtained in a study of control samples from healthy donors and cancer patients (dated by TCRdb to between 2020 and 2021). The library relied on the immunoSEQ multiplex PCR assay. TCRdb re-hosts the immuneACCESS table, in-frame sequences only. Its copies lack some clones; in the studies checked, an unresolved V gene accounts for under half of them, and the cause for the rest is not known. The sample table contains 150,000 to 200,000 clones; only one count was recorded for 91% of them. The top ten hold around 1.5% of the sample. Sequenced sample: blood. The receptor was derived from a woman aged 25 to 39 in good health.

CDR3 reads: CASSGTGSNQPQHF. At the DNA level, the sequence is TGTGCCAGCAGTGGGACAGGGAGCAATCAGCCCCAGCATTTT. The V and J genes are TRBV25-1 and TRBJ1-5; a stretch of 8 junction bases matches TRBD1. CDR1 MGHDK and CDR2 SYGVNS were looked up in the germline V gene. There are 14 amino acids in the CDR3, from cysteine to phenylalanine inclusive. This entry keeps only the CDR3 DNA: 42 bases, framed from base 1. Germline trimming amounts to 4 bases on V and 1 base on J, with 0 as the count of junction bases outside the gene matches.